These 5 T cell receptor beta chains were all obtained from the same sample, sequenced in a study of T-cell memory formation after mild COVID-19. One entry per CDR3 protein results from TCRdb running MiXCR on the 5' RACE reads. Of 120,000 or so distinct CDR3 sequences in the sample, roughly 6% were seen once. Sample: PBMCs or a T cell subset sorted from them (not recorded which). Receptor source: an adult woman who had mild COVID-19 (a few samples of this study predate the infection). Cell type and time point are not known.

The chain has TRBV7-2 and TRBJ2-5; TRBD1 might be the D (6 bases). The CDR3 runs 14 residues. CDR1 and CDR2 from the germline V gene are SGHTA and FQGNSA. Trimming shortened V by 5 bases and J by 2 bases, and 12 bases separated the two germline ends. CDR3 in amino acids: CASSRTGIQETQYF. CDR3 sequence (DNA): TGTGCCAGCAGCCGAACAGGGATTCAAGAGACCCAGTACTTC.

CDR3 loop: CASSPAGTRYNEQFF. As DNA, the CDR3 is TGTGCCAGCAGCCCGGCCGGGACTAGGTACAATGAGCAGTTCTTC. The chain has TRBV7-8 and TRBJ2-1, with 8 positions matching TRBD2. The germline V gene encodes CDR1 SGHVS and CDR2 FQNEAQ. After removal of 5 bases from V and 4 bases from J, the junction contained 7 bases not matched to a gene. The CDR3 covers 15 residues.

There are a few counts of this clonotype. V usage is TRBV9 and J usage is TRBJ1-1; D call uncertain. CDR1 and CDR2 (germline): SGDLS, YYNGEE. V lost 0 bases and J lost 3, with 12 bases in between. The CDR3 covers 15 residues. For the CDR3, the DNA is TGTGCCAGCAGCGTAGACGCCGGGGAGGACACTGAAGCTTTCTTT. The encoded protein is CASSVDAGEDTEAFF.

Ten or more counts support this clonotype. V and J are TRBV4-1 and TRBJ2-5; D is possibly TRBD2 (6 bases). The CDR3 is 14 residues long. The V and J ends lost 2 bases and 5 bases respectively, with 12 bases between them. The V gene's germline CDR1 is MGHRA and CDR2 YSYEKL. The CDR3 protein is CASSQRDGRETQYF. CDR3 coding DNA: TGCGCCAGCAGCCAACGGGATGGGAGGGAGACCCAGTACTTC.

This clonotype was found many times. DNA of the CDR3: TGTGCCAGCAGCCCCGAAGGACACATTCAGAACACTGAAGCTTTCTTT. This codes for CASSPEGHIQNTEAFF. This sequence joins TRBV7-9 and TRBJ1-1, with D perhaps matching TRBD1 (5 bases). The V end was cut by 5 bases, the J end by 1 base, with 17 bases between. There are 16 residues in the CDR3. Germline values: CDR1 SEHNR, CDR2 FQNEAQ (reference sequence).